This is a list of T cell receptor beta chains from one sample in a study of control samples from healthy donors and cancer patients. Method: immunoSEQ multiplex PCR; TCRdb's copy keeps in-frame clones and lacks some. The data hold around 26,000 clones, with 82% observed a single time. The sequencing input was PBMCs. These receptors originate from a man in his 60s with colorectal cancer. Each CDR3 is given with its conserved first and last residue. D genes are given only for firm matches.

j_call,d_call,v_call,cdr3_aa,cdr3_nt
TRBJ1-1,TRBD1,TRBV5-1,CASRSGTVTEAFF,TGCGCCAGCAGATCCGGGACAGTCACTGAAGCTTTCTTT
TRBJ1-1,.,TRBV30,CAWSGQHTEAFF,TGTGCCTGGAGTGGACAGCACACTGAAGCTTTCTTT
TRBJ2-7,.,TRBV18,CASSPNLRDYEQYF,TGTGCCAGCTCACCAAACCTCAGGGACTACGAGCAGTACTTC
TRBJ1-4,.,TRBV18,CASSLQIQGEGEKLFF,TGTGCCAGCTCACTGCAAATTCAGGGTGAGGGTGAAAAACTGTTTTTT
TRBJ2-2,.,TRBV30,CAWSVRSYEGGSQELFF,TGTGCCTGGAGTGTACGATCCTACGAAGGGGGGTCTCAAGAGCTGTTTTTT
TRBJ2-1,TRBD1,TRBV5-4,CASSLRVGTGNEQFF,TGTGCCAGCAGCTTGCGGGTGGGGACAGGGAATGAGCAGTTCTTC
TRBJ2-2,.,TRBV9,CASSRAQNTGELFF,TGTGCCAGCAGCCGCGCCCAGAACACCGGGGAGCTGTTTTTT
TRBJ2-3,TRBD2,TRBV6-2/TRBV6-3,CASSYVVTSGGAGTDTQYF,TGTGCCAGCAGTTACGTAGTGACTAGCGGGGGGGCCGGCACAGATACGCAGTATTTT
TRBJ1-6,.,TRBV14,CASSQAGTLNSPLHF,TGTGCCAGCAGCCAAGCTGGGACTCTCAATTCACCCCTCCACTTT
TRBJ2-1,.,TRBV6-5,CASSYSKGVGTNEQFF,TGTGCCAGCAGTTACTCGAAGGGGGTGGGGACCAATGAGCAGTTCTTC
TRBJ2-2,.,TRBV6-5,CASSSSVWNTGELFF,TGTGCCAGCAGTTCCTCCGTGTGGAACACCGGGGAGCTGTTTTTT
TRBJ1-6,.,TRBV6-5,CASRDGRGHNSPLHF,TGTGCCAGCAGGGACGGGCGGGGTCATAATTCACCCCTCCACTTT